This entry concerns a single T cell receptor beta chain. Naive CD8 cells lacked CD45RO and underwent positive selection for CCR7, leaving out terminally differentiated effector memory CD45RA+ cells. Donors were healthy HIV-negative adults without recent acute infections or vaccinations. The data stem from a study of shared clonotypes between healthy human individuals. Per germline, CDR1 LNHNV and CDR2 YYDKDF (reference sequence). The CDR3 is made up of 14 amino acids. V trimming: 5 bases; J trimming: 4 bases; junction bases outside the gene matches: 4. Clones were read by immunoSEQ multiplex PCR, and TCRdb kept only the in-frame ones, dropping some. The repertoire holds roughly 2 million clones, with just under 95% as singletons.

The TCR comes from a man aged 18 to 30 in good health. The chain recombines TRBV15 with TRBJ2-3; 9 nucleotides line up with TRBD1. The sample was naive CD8+ T cells sorted from blood. This chain's CDR3 is CATSRTGEADTQYF. The CDR3 DNA sequence: TGTGCCACCAGCCGGACAGGGGAAGCAGATACGCAGTATTTT.